The TCR beta chain under discussion was sequenced for a study of shared clonotypes between healthy human individuals. Study background: CD4 naive cells filled three plates per donor, CD4 memory three, CD8 naive two and CD8 memory one. Findings of the study overall: Among a handful of donors, roughly 5% of naive CD4 clonotypes were found in common.

From germline, CDR1 is MDHEN and CDR2 SYDVKM. The CDR3 runs to 17 residues. The J segment lost 1 base and the V segment lost 5 bases, leaving 9 bases of the junction unmatched. Repertoires were generated with immunoSEQ multiplex PCR, while TCRdb's copy carries only in-frame clones and drops some. The table shows about 2.3 million clones, with roughly 93% occurring only once. As concerns this clone: The antigen is unknown.

The source of this sequence is a man younger than 35 in good health. Some clones in this sample may be carry-over from other donors' samples. The genes are TRBV28 and TRBJ1-5; 9 bases align to TRBD1. The sequencing sample was made of naive CD4+ T cells from PBMCs. Regarding subset: CD45RA+ positively selected. The CDR3 nucleotides read TGTGCCAGCAGTAGTCCCGGGACAGGGCCGAGCAATCAGCCCCAGCATTTT. Protein product: CASSSPGTGPSNQPQHF.